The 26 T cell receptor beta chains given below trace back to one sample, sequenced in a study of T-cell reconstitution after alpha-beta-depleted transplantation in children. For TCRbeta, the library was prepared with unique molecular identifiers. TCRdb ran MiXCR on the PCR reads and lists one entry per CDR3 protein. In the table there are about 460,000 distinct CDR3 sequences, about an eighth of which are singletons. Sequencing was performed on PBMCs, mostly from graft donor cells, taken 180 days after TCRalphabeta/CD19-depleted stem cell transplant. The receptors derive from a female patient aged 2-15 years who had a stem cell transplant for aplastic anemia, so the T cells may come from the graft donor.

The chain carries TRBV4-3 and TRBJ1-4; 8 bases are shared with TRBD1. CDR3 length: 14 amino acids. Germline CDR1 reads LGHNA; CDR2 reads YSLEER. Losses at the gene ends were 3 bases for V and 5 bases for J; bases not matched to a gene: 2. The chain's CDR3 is CASSHGDRNEKLFF. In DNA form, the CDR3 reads TGCGCCAGCAGCCACGGGGACAGGAATGAAAAACTGTTTTTT.

The CDR3 region is CASSPGQRYGYTF. As DNA, the CDR3 is TGTGCCAGCAGCCCGGGACAGAGATATGGCTACACCTTC. The chain is built from TRBV7-9 and TRBJ1-2, with 7 bases aligning to TRBD1. Trimming at V came to 5 bases and at J to 5 bases, leaving 5 bases not matched to a gene. The CDR3 contains 13 residues. From germline, CDR1 is SEHNR and CDR2 FQNEAQ (reference sequence).

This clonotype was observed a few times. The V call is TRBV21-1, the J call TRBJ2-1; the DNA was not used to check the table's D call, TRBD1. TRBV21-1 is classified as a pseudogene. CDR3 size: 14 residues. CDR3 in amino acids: CASQGGISYNEQFF. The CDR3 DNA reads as TGTGCCAGCCAGGGGGGGATATCCTACAATGAGCAGTTCTTC.

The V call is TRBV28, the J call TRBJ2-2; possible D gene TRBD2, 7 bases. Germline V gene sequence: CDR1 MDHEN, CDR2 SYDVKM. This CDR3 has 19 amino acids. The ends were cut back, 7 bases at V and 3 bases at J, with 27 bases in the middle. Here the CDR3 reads CASTTPVLKQGRDTGELFF. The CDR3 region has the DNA TGTGCCAGCACCACTCCTGTTCTTAAGCAGGGGAGGGACACCGGGGAGCTGTTTTTT.

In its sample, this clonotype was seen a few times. CDR3: CASSLSIPGGTEAFF. The CDR3, as DNA: TGTGCCAGCAGTTTATCGATACCAGGGGGCACTGAAGCTTTCTTT. The chain is built from TRBV27 and TRBJ1-1; 7 bases align to TRBD1. This CDR3 comprises 15 residues. Germline trimming cut 0 bases from V and 4 bases from J; bases unmatched to any gene: 5. Germline CDR1 is MNHEY and CDR2 is SMNVEV (reference sequence).

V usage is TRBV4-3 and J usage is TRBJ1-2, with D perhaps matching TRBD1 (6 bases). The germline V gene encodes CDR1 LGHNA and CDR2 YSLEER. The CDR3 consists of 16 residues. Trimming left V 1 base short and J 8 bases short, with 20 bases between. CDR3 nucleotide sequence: TGCGCCAGCAGCCAAGGAAGATTACAGGGACGGGGAGGCTACACCTTC. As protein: CASSQGRLQGRGGYTF.

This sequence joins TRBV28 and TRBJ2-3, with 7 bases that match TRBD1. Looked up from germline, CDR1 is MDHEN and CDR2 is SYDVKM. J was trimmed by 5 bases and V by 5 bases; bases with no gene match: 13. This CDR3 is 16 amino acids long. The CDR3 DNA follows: TGTGCCAGCAGTCCAACAGGGGCCCCTTCGGGAGATACGCAGTATTTT. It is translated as CASSPTGAPSGDTQYF.

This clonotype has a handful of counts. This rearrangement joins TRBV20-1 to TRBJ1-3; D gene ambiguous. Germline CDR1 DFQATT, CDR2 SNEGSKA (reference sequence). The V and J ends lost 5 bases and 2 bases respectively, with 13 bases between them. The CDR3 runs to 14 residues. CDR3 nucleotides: TGCAGTGCTGGGAGACGTTTGGCTGGAAACACCATATATTTT. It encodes CSAGRRLAGNTIYF.

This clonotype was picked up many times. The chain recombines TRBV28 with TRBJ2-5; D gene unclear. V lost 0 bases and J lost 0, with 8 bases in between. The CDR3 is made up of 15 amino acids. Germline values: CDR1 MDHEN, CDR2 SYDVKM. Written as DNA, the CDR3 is TGTGCCAGCAGTTTATGGTCAAAGAACCAAGAGACCCAGTACTTC. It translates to CASSLWSKNQETQYF.

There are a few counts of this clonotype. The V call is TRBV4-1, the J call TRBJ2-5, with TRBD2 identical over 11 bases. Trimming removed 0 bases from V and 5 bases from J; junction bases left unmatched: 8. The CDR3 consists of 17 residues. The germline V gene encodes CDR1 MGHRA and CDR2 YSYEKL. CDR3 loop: CASSQESLAGGGETQYF. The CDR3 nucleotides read TGCGCCAGCAGCCAAGAATCGCTAGCGGGAGGCGGGGAGACCCAGTACTTC.

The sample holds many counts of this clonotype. DNA for the CDR3: TGTGCCAGCAGTTCCAGGGGGACTAATGAAAAACTGTTTTTT. Translating gives CASSSRGTNEKLFF. The chain links TRBV28 to TRBJ1-4; 7 positions match TRBD1. The CDR3 runs 14 residues. CDR1 and CDR2 (germline): MDHEN, SYDVKM. Trimming cost V 4 bases and J 2 bases; bases outside gene matches: 1.

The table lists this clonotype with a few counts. The CDR3 DNA reads TGTGCCAGCAGCCCGAATCGGACAGTCAACTACAATGAGCAGTTCTTC. Encoded protein: CASSPNRTVNYNEQFF. V gene TRBV14 combines with J gene TRBJ2-1; TRBD1 is a possible D gene (6 bases). The CDR3 is 16 amino acids. V lost 4 bases to trimming and J lost 3 bases, with 16 bases between them. Germline CDR1 reads SGHDN; CDR2 reads FVKESK.

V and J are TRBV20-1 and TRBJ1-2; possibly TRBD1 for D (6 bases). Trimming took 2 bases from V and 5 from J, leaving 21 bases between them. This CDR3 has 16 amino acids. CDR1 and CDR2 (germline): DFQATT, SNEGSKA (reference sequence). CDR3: CSARPSGRGPGYGYTF. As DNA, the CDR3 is TGCAGTGCTAGACCCAGCGGGCGGGGGCCGGGGTATGGCTACACCTTC.

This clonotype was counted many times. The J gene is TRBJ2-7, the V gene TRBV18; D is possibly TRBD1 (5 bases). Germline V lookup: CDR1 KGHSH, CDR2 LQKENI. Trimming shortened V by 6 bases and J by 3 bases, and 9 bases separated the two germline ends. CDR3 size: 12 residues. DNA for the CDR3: TGTGCCAGCTCCGACGACAGCTACGAGCAGTACTTC. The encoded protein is CASSDDSYEQYF.

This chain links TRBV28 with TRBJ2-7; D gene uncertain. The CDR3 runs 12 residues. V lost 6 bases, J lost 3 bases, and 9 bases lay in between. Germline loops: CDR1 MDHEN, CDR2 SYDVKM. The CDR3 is CASSIHIYEQYF. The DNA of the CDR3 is TGTGCCAGCAGCATTCATATCTACGAGCAGTACTTC.

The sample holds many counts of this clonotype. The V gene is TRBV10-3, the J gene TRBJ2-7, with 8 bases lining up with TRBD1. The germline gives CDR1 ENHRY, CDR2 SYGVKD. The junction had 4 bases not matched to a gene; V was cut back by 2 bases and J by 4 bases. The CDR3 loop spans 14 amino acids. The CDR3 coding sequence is TGTGCCATCAGTGAGGCCGACAGGGGATACGAGCAGTACGTC. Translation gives CAISEADRGYEQYV.

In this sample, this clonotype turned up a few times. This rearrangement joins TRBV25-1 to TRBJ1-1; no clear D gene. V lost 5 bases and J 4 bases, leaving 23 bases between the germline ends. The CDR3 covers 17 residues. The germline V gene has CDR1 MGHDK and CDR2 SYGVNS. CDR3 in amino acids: CASSSLWMGTRGTEAFF. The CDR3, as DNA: TGTGCCAGCAGTTCTCTTTGGATGGGCACGAGAGGCACTGAAGCTTTCTTT.

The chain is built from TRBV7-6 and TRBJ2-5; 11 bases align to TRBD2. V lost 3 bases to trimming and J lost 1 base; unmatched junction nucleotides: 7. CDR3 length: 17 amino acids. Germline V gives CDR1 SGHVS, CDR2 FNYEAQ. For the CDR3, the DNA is TGTGCCAGCAGCTTTAAACGACTAGCGGGATTCCAAGAGACCCAGTACTTC. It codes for CASSFKRLAGFQETQYF.

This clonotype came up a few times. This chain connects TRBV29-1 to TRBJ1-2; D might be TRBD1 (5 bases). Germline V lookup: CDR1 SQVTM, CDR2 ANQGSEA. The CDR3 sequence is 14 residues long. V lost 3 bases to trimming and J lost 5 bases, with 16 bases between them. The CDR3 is CSVEAGRERYGYTF. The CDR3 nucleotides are TGCAGCGTTGAGGCAGGGAGGGAGAGATATGGCTACACCTTC.

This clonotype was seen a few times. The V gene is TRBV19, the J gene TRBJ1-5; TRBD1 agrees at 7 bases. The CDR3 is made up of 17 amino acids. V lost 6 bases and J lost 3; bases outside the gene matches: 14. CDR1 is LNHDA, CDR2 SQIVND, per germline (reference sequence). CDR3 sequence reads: CASRNNPGQQINQPQHF. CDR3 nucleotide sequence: TGTGCCAGTAGGAACAACCCGGGACAGCAAATCAATCAGCCCCAGCATTTT.

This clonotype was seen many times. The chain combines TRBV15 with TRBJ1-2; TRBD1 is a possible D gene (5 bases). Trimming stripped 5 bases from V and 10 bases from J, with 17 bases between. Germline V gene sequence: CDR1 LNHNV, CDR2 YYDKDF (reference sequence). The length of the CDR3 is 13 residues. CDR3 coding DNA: TGTGCCACCAGCTTCAGACAGTCCTCCCCCTACACCTTC. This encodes CATSFRQSSPYTF.

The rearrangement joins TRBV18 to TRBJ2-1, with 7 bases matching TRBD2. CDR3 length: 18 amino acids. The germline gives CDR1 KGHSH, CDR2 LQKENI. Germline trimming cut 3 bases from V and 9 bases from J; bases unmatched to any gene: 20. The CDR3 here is CASSPRGGSVPLWGEQFF. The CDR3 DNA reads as TGTGCCAGCTCACCGAGGGGCGGGAGTGTTCCCCTCTGGGGTGAGCAGTTCTTC.

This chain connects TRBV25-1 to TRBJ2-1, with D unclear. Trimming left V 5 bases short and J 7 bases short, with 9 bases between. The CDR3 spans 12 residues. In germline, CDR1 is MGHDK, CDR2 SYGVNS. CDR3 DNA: TGTGCCAGCAGTATTCGATTAAATGAGCAGTTCTTC. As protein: CASSIRLNEQFF.

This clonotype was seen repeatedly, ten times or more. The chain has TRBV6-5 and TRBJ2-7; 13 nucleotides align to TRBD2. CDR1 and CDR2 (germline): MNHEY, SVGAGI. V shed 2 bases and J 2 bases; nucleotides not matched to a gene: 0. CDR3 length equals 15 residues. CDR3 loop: CASSYGLAGAYEQYF. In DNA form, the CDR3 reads TGTGCCAGCAGTTACGGACTAGCGGGAGCCTACGAGCAGTACTTC.

CDR3 sequence reads: CASSPRGAQETQYF. In DNA, the CDR3 is TGTGCCAGCAGCCCGAGGGGGGCTCAGGAGACCCAGTACTTC. The rearrangement uses TRBV7-6 and TRBJ2-5, with D perhaps assigned TRBD1 or TRBD2 (6 bases each). This CDR3 region has 14 residues. Trimming removed 5 bases at V and 5 bases at J, with 15 bases between. Germline V gene data show CDR1 as SGHVS and CDR2 as FNYEAQ.

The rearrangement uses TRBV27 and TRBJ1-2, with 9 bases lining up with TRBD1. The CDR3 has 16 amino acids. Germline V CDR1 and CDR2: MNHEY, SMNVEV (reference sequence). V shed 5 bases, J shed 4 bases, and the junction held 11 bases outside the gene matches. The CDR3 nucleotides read TGTGCCAGCAGTCCCAGGACAGGGGATAGGGGCTATGGCTACACCTTC. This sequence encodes CASSPRTGDRGYGYTF.